The clone carrying this T cell receptor beta chain was found a few times. Antigen specificity is unknown. From the germline J gene comes the end of the CDR3, since the read stops 3 residues before it. This sample stems from a study of T cell clonality in common variable immunodeficiency. The study's findings and limits: In common variable immunodeficiency, TCR beta chains reportedly carried fewer deletions and N-nucleotide insertions. Compared with healthy controls, CVID subjects showed increased TCRbeta clonality, mostly in about a third.

Blood samples were heparinized, about 4.5 to 9 ml per donor. Looked up from germline, CDR1 is LNHDA and CDR2 is SQIVND (reference sequence). V dropped 6 bases and J dropped 2 bases, with 4 bases sitting between them. CDR3 length: 11 residues. Libraries were prepared by immunoSEQ multiplex PCR; TCRdb keeps only in-frame clonotypes and omits some of them. The sample shows tens of thousands of clones, none of them appearing just once. The rearrangement joins TRBV19 to TRBJ1-2; unclear D gene. The receptor comes from a human donor with common variable immunodeficiency. Source material: peripheral blood mononuclear cells. CDR3 residues: CASRQNYGYTF. CDR3 bases read: TGTGCCAGTAGACAAAACTATGGC.